This T cell receptor (beta chain) was identified in a study of cytomegalovirus exposure and HLA in healthy donors. This clone was observed a handful of times. What it recognizes is unknown. The junction had 11 bases not matched to a gene; V was cut back by 0 bases and J by 7 bases. This CDR3 comprises 17 residues. From germline, CDR1 is KGHSH and CDR2 LQKENI. With 60 Vbeta and 13 Jbeta primers, the PCR was carried out. Clones were read by immunoSEQ multiplex PCR, and TCRdb kept only the in-frame ones, dropping some. The sample holds 120,000 to 150,000 clones, roughly 73% seen once. Study-level points and caveats: The study assumed roughly uniform donor sequencing depth for presence/absence analyses.

The TCR originated in a human donor in good health. The specimen was PBMCs. The V call is TRBV18, the J call TRBJ2-1; the match to TRBD2 covers 8 bases. CDR3: CASSPPVTGGKMNEQFF. The CDR3 bases are TGTGCCAGCTCACCACCGGTAACGGGAGGGAAGATGAATGAGCAGTTCTTC.